This T cell receptor beta chain was profiled in a study of T cell repertoires in cytomegalovirus infection. Study-level information: Matching HLA type and CMV infection were both indicated by public TCR beta signatures.

General study points: The study identified carriers of CMV plus the relevant HLA from cumulative public TCR beta family frequency. CMV-specific TCR beta clonotypes restricted by HLA-C dominated the ex vivo response.

Using its own MiXCR run on the reads, TCRdb lists one record per CDR3 protein. The sample contains about 310,000 distinct CDR3 sequences, about 17% of which appear only once. In the case of this clonotype: Its antigen is currently unknown.

The V end was cut by 0 bases, the J end by 4 bases, with 15 bases between. Germline V CDR1 and CDR2: MNHEY, SVGAGI. This CDR3 is built from 16 residues. The origin of this receptor is a human donor in good health (CMV status not recorded). Some clones in this sample may be carry-over from other donors' samples. Source material: PBMCs. This chain uses TRBV6-5 with TRBJ2-5; D is perhaps TRBD1 (6 bases). CDR3 coding DNA: TGTGCCAGCAGTTACTCGGGGTTTACAGGGTCAGAGACCCAGTACTTC. As protein: CASSYSGFTGSETQYF.